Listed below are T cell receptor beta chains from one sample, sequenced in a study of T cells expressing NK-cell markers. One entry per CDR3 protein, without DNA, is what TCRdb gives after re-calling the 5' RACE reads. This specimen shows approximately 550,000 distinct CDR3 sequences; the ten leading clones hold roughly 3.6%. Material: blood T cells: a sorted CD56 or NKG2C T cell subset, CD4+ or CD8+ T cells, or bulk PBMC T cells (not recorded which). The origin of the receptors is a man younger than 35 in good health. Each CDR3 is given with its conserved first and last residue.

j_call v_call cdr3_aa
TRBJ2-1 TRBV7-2 CASSFRGGTSGRNRGRDNEQFF
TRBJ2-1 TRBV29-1 CSGATGNEQFF
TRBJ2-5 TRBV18 CASSLPRQGKETQYF
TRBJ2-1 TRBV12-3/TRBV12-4 CASQGGRLAGPFEQFF
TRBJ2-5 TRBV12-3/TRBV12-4 CASSLVAGGQETQYF
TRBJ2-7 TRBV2 CASSDSGRGSYEQYF
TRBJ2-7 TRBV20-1 CSARDPWDGTSPLYEQYF
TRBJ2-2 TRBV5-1 CASSPPGRTGELFF
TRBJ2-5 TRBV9 CASSVATIGDRAETQYF
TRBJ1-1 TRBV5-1 CASSRGKSEGAFF
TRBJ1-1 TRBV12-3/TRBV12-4 CASSSPRDGNTEAFF
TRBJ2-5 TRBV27 CASSYSRDYQTQYF
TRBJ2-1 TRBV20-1 CSARALDREATNEQFF
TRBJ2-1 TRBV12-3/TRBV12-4 CASNRDLMHEQFF
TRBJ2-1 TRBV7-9 CASGTVANDEQFF
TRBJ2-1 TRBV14 CARSTSGSSYNEQFF
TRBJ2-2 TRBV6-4 CASSDQPTGAGSGELFF
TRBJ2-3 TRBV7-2 CASSLSTMDTQYF
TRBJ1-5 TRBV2 CASSAYGDASNQPQHF
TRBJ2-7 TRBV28 CASSSWAQAYEQYF
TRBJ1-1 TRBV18 CASSPVYGANTEAFF
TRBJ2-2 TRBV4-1 CASSQGSNTGELFF
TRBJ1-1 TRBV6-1 CASEYQRGMNTEAFF
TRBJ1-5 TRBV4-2 CASSQGQGVGQPQHF
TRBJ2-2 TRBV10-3 CAAGTPNTGELFF
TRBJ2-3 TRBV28 CASSLGGAGPPDTQYF
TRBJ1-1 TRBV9 CASGRGWTEAFF
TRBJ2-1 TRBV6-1 CASSLAPGHNEQFF
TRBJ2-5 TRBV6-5 CASSYSAGSNLQETQYF
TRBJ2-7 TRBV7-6 CASSARTSGRSYEQYF
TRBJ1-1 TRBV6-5 CASSSGHMNTEAFF
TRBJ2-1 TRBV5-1 CASSLAGVATNEQFF
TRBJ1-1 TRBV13 CASSPPPTAKNTEAFF
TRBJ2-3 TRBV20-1 CSARDFSGRGADTQYF
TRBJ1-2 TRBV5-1 CASGGGNGYTF
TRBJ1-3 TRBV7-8 CASSSFVWGNGNTIYF
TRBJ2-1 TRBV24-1 CATSDPPETGNNEQFF
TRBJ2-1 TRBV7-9 CASSLYGTLEDEQFF
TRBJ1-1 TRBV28 CASTTGGWGTEAFF
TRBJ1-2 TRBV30 CAWTGTVNYGYTF
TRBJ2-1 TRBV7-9 CASSLAAGDIYNEQFF
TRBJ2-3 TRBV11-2 CASSLHRTDTQYF
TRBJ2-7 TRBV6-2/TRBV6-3 CASSQTGTTGYEQYF
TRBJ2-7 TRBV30 CAWHTSGRHYEQYF
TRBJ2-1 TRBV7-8 CASSSNQAGYSYNEQFF
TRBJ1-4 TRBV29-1 CSVGVIHEKLFF
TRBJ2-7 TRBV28 CASRPSSLAYEQYF
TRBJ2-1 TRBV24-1 CATSDPLLGNEQFF
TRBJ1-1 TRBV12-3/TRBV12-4 CASSPRAADWGAFF
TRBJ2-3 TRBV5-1 CASSLDLLGDTQYF
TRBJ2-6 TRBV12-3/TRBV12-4 CASSFDRRFSGANVLTF
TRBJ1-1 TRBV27 CASSSYGTGASIGTEAFF